This is a list of T cell receptor beta chains from one sample in a study of cytomegalovirus exposure and HLA in healthy donors. Profiled with immunoSEQ multiplex PCR; TCRdb holds only in-frame clones, not every one. The sample includes 120,000 or so clones, 17% of them seen just once. Input material: PBMCs. The receptor set was obtained from a female donor in good health and CMV-seropositive. Both conserved end residues are part of each CDR3. D genes are given only for firm matches. Expanded clones get a size class; other rows say once, few or many, or leave the size out.

clone_size j_call v_call d_call cdr3_nt cdr3_aa
NA TRBJ2-3 TRBV7-2 NA TGTGCCAGCAGCTTAGACACCTTCACAGATACGCAGTATTTT CASSLDTFTDTQYF
few TRBJ2-1 TRBV27 TRBD2 TGTGCCAGCAGTTCCCTGGCCAGCGGGAGGGCCGTAAATGAGCAGTTCTTC CASSSLASGRAVNEQFF
few TRBJ2-3 TRBV5-1 NA TGCGCCAGCAGCTTGGAAGCTTCAGATACGCAGTATTTT CASSLEASDTQYF
NA TRBJ2-1 TRBV20-1 NA TGCAGTGCTGAAAGAGGGAATGAGCAGTTCTTC CSAERGNEQFF
NA TRBJ1-3 TRBV9 NA TGTGCCAGCAGCGTGGCACCCTCAGGCTCTGGAAACACCATATATTTT CASSVAPSGSGNTIYF
NA TRBJ2-1 TRBV5-1 TRBD1 TGCGCCAGCACCAGGGACAGGGGTCCTTACAATGAGCAGTTCTTC CASTRDRGPYNEQFF
few TRBJ1-4 TRBV7-9 TRBD1 TGTGCCAGCAGCCGAGCGGGGCAGGGGGCCATATCAACTAATGAAAAACTGTTTTTT CASSRAGQGAISTNEKLFF
NA TRBJ1-6 TRBV5-1 NA TGCGCCAGCAGCCCCCAGGTGCAGGCCTATAATTCACCCCTCCACTTT CASSPQVQAYNSPLHF
NA TRBJ1-5 TRBV7-9 TRBD1 TGTGCCAGCAGCTCACGGACAGGGGTTGAGCCCCAGCATTTT CASSSRTGVEPQHF
NA TRBJ1-2 TRBV29-1 NA TGCAGCGTTGAAGGTCAGCAGGGGAATGGCTACACCTTC CSVEGQQGNGYTF
NA TRBJ1-3 TRBV4-3 NA TGCGCCAGCAGCCAAGAGTGGCGGATCTCTGGAAACACCATATATTTT CASSQEWRISGNTIYF
few TRBJ1-1 TRBV7-8 TRBD1 TGTGCCAGCAGCTTAGCTGGACAGGGGGCGAGCACTGAAGCTTTCTTT CASSLAGQGASTEAFF
NA TRBJ2-1 TRBV7-9 TRBD2 TGTGCCAGCAGCTTAAGACTAGCCCTGACAAAAAACAATGAGCAGTTCTTC CASSLRLALTKNNEQFF
NA TRBJ2-5 TRBV7-8 NA TGTGCCAGCAGCTTGCCCCCAGGGGAAGAGACCCAGTACTTC CASSLPPGEETQYF
few TRBJ2-6 TRBV5-5 NA TGTGCCAGCAGCCCAGGGGTCTCTGGGGCCAACGTCCTGACTTTC CASSPGVSGANVLTF
NA TRBJ2-7 TRBV5-4 NA TGTGCCAGCAGCTCCCACCCAGGGGCCTCTGGGGATGAGCAGTACTTC CASSSHPGASGDEQYF
few TRBJ2-3 TRBV4-1 TRBD2 TGCGCCAGCGCCCCGGGACTAGCGACCAGCACAGATACGCAGTATTTT CASAPGLATSTDTQYF
NA TRBJ2-2 TRBV2 NA TGTGCCAGCAGTGAAGCTACTCGGGTTTCCCGCACCGGGGAGCTGTTTTTT CASSEATRVSRTGELFF
NA TRBJ2-1 TRBV19 TRBD2 TGTGCCAGTAGCAGACGACTAGCGGGGGGGCGCCCCTACAATGAGCAGTTCTTC CASSRRLAGGRPYNEQFF
once TRBJ2-2 TRBV19 TRBD1 TGTGCCAGTAGTGGGAACAGGGGTACCGGGGAGCTGTTTTTT CASSGNRGTGELFF
NA TRBJ1-1 TRBV6-1 TRBD1 TGTGCCAGCAGTGAAGCGCCAGGGGGCACTGAAGCTTTCTTT CASSEAPGGTEAFF
few TRBJ1-4 TRBV27 TRBD1 TGTGCCAGCAGTAGCAGGGGGCTTAGTGAAAAACTGTTTTTT CASSSRGLSEKLFF
NA TRBJ2-7 TRBV7-2 NA TGTGCCAGCAGCTCCGTCTTAACAGAGCAGTACTTC CASSSVLTEQYF
few TRBJ1-2 TRBV5-1 NA TGCGCCAGCAGCTTTCTGGACGGGATCTATGGCTACACCTTC CASSFLDGIYGYTF
few TRBJ2-7 TRBV30 NA TGTGCCTGGAGTTCAAACAACCCCTCCGAGCAGTACTTC CAWSSNNPSEQYF
few TRBJ2-1 TRBV29-1 NA TGCAGCGTTTTACGGGACACGGGTTACAATGAGCAGTTCTTC CSVLRDTGYNEQFF
NA TRBJ2-1 TRBV30 TRBD2 TGTGCCTGGAGTGTAGTTCGTCTAGCGGCCTACAATGAGCAGTTCTTC CAWSVVRLAAYNEQFF
few TRBJ2-7 TRBV2 NA TGTGCCAGCCGCGAGGGACTCTCCTACGAGCAGTACTTC CASREGLSYEQYF
many TRBJ2-1 TRBV6-4 TRBD1 TGTGCCAGCAGTGACGGGACAGGGGGCAATGAGCAGTTCTTC CASSDGTGGNEQFF
NA TRBJ2-1 TRBV5-6 NA TGTGCCAGCAGTTTGACCGGGACTGCAAACAATGAGCAGTTCTTC CASSLTGTANNEQFF
NA TRBJ2-1 TRBV9 TRBD2 TGTGCCAGCAACCCCGGCGGGGGTGAGCAGTTCTTC CASNPGGGEQFF
NA TRBJ2-7 TRBV5-5 TRBD1 TGTGCCAGCAGCTTAGGGACAGGCCTCTACGAGCAGTACTTC CASSLGTGLYEQYF
few TRBJ1-2 TRBV30 TRBD1 TGTGCCTGGAGGGCTCTTTCGACAGGGTCCTATGGCTACACCTTC CAWRALSTGSYGYTF
NA TRBJ2-1 TRBV9 TRBD2 TGTGCCAGCAGCGTAGTCAGCGGGGGTAATGAGCAGTTCTTC CASSVVSGGNEQFF
NA TRBJ1-5 TRBV5-6 NA TGTGCCAGCAGCTTAACAGGGTCTGGTCACCATCAGCCCCAGCATTTT CASSLTGSGHHQPQHF
NA TRBJ2-3 TRBV9 TRBD2 TGTGCCAGCAGCGTAGGACTAGCGGGAGGGCCGTTAGGAGATACGCAGTATTTT CASSVGLAGGPLGDTQYF
NA TRBJ2-2 TRBV7-9 TRBD1 TGTGCCAGCAGCCCGACAGGGGGAAACGGGGAGCTGTTTTTT CASSPTGGNGELFF
few TRBJ2-7 TRBV7-2 TRBD2 TGTGCCAGCAGCTTAGGGACTAGCGGGATAAACGAGCAGTACTTC CASSLGTSGINEQYF
few TRBJ1-1 TRBV2 NA TGTGCCAGCAGCATGAACACTGAAGCTTTCTTT CASSMNTEAFF
few TRBJ2-3 TRBV6-5 TRBD1 TGTGCCAGCCGACAGGGGGTCACAGATACGCAGTATTTT CASRQGVTDTQYF
NA TRBJ1-4 TRBV27 NA TGTGCCAGCAGTTTGGTTGCGGGGGCCTTTGGTGAAAAACTGTTTTTT CASSLVAGAFGEKLFF
few TRBJ2-3 TRBV5-1 NA TGCGCCAGCAGCTTGGGGAGGGGTTTTTTGACAGATACGCAGTATTTT CASSLGRGFLTDTQYF
few TRBJ2-1 TRBV15 TRBD2 TGTGCCACCAGCCCAGAGAAGGTTTCTAGCGGGAGCAGATTCTTC CATSPEKVSSGSRFF
NA TRBJ1-5 TRBV7-8 NA TGTGCCAGCAGCTTATCGGGGTTTACTCAGCCCCAGCATTTT CASSLSGFTQPQHF